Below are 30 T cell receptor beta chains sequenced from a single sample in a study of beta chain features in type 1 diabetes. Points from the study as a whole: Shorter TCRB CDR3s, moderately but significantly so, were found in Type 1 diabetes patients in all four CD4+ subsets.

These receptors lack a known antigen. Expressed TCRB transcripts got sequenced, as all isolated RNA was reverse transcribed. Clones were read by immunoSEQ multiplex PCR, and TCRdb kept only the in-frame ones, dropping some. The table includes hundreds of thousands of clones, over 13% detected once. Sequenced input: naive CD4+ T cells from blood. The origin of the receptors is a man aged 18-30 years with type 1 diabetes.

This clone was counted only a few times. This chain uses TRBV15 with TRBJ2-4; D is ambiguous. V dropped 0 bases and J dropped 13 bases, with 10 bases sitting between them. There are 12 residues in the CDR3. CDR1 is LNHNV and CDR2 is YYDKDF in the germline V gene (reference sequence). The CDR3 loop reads CATSRDWGFQYF. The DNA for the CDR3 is TGTGCCACCAGCAGAGATTGGGGTTTCCAGTACTTC.

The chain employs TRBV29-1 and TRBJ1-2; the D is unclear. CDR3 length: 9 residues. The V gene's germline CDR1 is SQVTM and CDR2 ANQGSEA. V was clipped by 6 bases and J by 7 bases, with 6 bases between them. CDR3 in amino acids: CSVELGYTF. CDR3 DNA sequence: TGCAGCGTGGAACTTGGCTACACCTTC.

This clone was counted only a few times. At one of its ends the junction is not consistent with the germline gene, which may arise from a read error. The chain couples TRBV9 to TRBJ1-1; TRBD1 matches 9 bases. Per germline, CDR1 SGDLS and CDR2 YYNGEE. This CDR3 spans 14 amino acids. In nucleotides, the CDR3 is TGTGCCAGCAGCCGGACAGGGGAGAACGCTGAAGCTTTCTTT. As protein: CASSRTGENAEAFF.

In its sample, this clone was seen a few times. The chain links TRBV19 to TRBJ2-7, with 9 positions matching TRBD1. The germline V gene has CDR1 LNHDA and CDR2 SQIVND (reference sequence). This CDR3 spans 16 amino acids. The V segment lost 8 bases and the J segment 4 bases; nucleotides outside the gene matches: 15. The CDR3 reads CASSIAGTGTRYEQYF. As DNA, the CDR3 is TGTGCCAGTTCCATCGCCGGGACAGGGACGCGATACGAGCAGTACTTC.

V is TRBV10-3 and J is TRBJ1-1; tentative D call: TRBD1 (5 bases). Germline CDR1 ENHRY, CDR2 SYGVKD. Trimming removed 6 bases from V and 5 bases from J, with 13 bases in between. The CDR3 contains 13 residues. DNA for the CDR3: TGTGCCATCAGGCCGGCAGGGAGAACTGAAGCTTTCTTT. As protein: CAIRPAGRTEAFF.

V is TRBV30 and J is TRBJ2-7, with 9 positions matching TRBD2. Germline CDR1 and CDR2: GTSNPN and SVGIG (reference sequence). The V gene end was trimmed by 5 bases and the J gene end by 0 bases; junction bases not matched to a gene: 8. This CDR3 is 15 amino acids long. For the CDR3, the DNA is TGTGCCTGGGCTCCCATTAGCGGGAGCTCCTACGAGCAGTACTTC. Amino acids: CAWAPISGSSYEQYF.

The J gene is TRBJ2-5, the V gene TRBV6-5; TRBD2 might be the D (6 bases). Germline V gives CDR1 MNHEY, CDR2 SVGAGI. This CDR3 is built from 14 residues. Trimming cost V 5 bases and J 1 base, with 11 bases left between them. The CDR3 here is CASSRGALQETQYF. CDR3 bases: TGTGCCAGCAGTCGCGGGGCCCTCCAAGAGACCCAGTACTTC.

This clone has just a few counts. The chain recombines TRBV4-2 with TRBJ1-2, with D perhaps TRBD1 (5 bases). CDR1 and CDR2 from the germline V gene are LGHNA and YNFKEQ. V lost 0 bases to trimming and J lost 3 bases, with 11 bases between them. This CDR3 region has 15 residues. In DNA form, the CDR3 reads TGTGCCAGCAGCCAAGAAACAGGCCCCTACTATGGCTACACCTTC. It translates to CASSQETGPYYGYTF.

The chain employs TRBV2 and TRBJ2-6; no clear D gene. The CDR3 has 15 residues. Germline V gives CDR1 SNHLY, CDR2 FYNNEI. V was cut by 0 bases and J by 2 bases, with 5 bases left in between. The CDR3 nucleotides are TGTGCCAGCAGTGAAGCGCCCCCTGGGGCCAACGTCCTGACTTTC. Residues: CASSEAPPGANVLTF.

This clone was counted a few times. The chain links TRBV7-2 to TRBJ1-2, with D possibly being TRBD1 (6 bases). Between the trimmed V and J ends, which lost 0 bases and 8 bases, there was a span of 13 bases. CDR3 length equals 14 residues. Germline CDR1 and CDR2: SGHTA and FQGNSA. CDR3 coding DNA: TGTGCCAGCAGCTTAGCCACAGGGATAGGAGGCTACACCTTC. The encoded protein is CASSLATGIGGYTF. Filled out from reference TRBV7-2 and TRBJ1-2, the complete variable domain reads GAGVSQSPSNKVTEKGKDVELRCDPISGHTALYWYRQSLGQGLEFLIYFQGNSAPDKSGLPSDRFSAERTGGSVSTLTIQRTQQEDSAVYLCASSLATGIGGYTFGSGTRLTVV.

CDR3 DNA: TGTGCCAGCAGTGAGGGGTACATTCAGTACTTC. Its translation: CASSEGYIQYF. This chain connects TRBV2 to TRBJ2-4; no clear D. The V gene's germline CDR1 is SNHLY and CDR2 FYNNEI. The ends were cut back, 3 bases at V and 8 bases at J, with 5 bases in the middle. The length of the CDR3 is 11 residues.

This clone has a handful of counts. In nucleotides, the CDR3 is TGTGCCACCCGCGGGGCTGTCTATGGCTACACCTTC. It encodes CATRGAVYGYTF. The J gene is TRBJ1-2, the V gene TRBV6-6; a possible D gene is TRBD1 (5 bases). CDR1 is MNHNY, CDR2 SVGAGI, per germline (reference sequence). This CDR3 has 12 residues. Trimming shortened V by 10 bases and J by 4 bases, and 13 bases separated the two germline ends.

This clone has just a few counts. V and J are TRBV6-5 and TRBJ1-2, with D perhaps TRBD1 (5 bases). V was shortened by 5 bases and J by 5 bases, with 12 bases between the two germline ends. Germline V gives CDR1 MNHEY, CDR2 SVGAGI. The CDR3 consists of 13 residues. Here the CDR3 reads CASSMAGLYGYTF. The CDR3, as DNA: TGTGCCAGCAGTATGGCAGGGCTGTATGGCTACACCTTC.

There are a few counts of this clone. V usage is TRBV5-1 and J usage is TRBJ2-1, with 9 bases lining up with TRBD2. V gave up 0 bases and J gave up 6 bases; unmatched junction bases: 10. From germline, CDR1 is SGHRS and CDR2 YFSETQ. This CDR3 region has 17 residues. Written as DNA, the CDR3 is TGCGCCAGCAGCTTGGGTGCTAGCGGGATTTCCCTCAATGAGCAGTTCTTC. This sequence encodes CASSLGASGISLNEQFF.

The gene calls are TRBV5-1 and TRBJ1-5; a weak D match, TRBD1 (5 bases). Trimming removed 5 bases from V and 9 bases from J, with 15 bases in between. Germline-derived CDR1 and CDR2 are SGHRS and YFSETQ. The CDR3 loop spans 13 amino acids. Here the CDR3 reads CASRRDGEGPQHF. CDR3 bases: TGCGCCAGCAGACGGGACGGCGAGGGGCCCCAGCATTTT.

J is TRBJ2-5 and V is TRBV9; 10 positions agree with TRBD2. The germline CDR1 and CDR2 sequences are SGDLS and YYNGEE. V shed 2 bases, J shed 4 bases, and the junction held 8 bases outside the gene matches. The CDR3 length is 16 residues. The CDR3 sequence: CASSVSGGAGIETQYF. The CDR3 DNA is TGTGCCAGCAGCGTGAGCGGGGGGGCTGGGATAGAGACCCAGTACTTC.

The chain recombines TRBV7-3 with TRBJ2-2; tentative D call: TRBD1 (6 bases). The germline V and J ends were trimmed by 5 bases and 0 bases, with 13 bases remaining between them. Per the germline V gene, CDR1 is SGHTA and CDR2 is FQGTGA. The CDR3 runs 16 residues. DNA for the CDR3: TGTGCCAGCAGCATGTTTGGGACAACGAACACCGGGGAGCTGTTTTTT. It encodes CASSMFGTTNTGELFF.

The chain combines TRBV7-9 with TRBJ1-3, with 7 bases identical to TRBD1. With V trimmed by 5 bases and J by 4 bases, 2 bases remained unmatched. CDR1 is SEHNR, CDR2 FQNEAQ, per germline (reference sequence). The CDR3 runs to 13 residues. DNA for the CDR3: TGTGCCAGCAGCCAGGGACAGGGAAACACCATATATTTT. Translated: CASSQGQGNTIYF.

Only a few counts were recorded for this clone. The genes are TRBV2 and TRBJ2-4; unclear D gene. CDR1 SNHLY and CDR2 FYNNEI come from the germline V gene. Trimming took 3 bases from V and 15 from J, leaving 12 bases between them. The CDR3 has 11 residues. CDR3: CASSETEKGYF. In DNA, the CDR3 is TGTGCCAGCAGTGAGACGGAGAAGGGGTACTTC.

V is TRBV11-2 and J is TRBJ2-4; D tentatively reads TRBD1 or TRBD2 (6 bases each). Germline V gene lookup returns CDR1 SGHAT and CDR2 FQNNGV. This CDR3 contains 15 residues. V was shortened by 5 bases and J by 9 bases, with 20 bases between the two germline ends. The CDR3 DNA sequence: TGTGCCAGCAGCCTCTCACGGGGGCAAGAGGGCATTCAGTACTTC. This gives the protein CASSLSRGQEGIQYF.

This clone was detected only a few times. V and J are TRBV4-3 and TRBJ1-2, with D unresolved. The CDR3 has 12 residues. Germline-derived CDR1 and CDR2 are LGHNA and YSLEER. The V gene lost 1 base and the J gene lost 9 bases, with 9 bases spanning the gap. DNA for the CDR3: TGCGCCAGCAGCCAAGGAGGACGGAGCTACACCTTC. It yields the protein CASSQGGRSYTF.

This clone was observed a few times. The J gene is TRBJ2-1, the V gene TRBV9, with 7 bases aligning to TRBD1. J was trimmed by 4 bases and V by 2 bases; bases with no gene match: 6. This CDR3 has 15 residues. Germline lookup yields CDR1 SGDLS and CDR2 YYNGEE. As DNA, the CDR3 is TGTGCCAGCAGCGTCGGACAGGCAAGGTACAATGAGCAGTTCTTC. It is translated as CASSVGQARYNEQFF.

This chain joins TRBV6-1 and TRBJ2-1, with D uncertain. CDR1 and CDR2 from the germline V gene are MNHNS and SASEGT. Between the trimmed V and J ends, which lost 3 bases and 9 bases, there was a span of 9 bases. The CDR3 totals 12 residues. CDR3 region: CASSDRVSEQFF. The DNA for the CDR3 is TGTGCCAGCAGTGATCGGGTGTCTGAGCAGTTCTTC.

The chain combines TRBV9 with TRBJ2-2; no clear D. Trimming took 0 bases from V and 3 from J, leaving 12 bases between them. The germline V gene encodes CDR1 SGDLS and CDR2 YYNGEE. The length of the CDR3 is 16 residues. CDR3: CASSVAVVKDTGELFF. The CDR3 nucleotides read TGTGCCAGCAGCGTAGCGGTGGTGAAGGACACCGGGGAGCTGTTTTTT.

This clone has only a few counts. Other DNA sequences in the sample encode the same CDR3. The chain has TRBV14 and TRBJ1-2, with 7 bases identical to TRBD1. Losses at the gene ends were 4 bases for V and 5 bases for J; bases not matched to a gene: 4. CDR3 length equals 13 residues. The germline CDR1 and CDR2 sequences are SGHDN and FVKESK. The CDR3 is CASSPGQYYGYTF. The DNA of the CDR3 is TGTGCCAGCAGCCCGGGACAGTATTATGGCTACACCTTC.

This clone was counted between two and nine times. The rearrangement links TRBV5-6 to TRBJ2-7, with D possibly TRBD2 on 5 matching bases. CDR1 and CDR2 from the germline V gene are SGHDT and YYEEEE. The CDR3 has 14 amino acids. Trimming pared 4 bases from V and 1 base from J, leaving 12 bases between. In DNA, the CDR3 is TGTGCCAGCAGCCGGTGGGAGACTTCCTACGAGCAGTACTTC. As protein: CASSRWETSYEQYF.

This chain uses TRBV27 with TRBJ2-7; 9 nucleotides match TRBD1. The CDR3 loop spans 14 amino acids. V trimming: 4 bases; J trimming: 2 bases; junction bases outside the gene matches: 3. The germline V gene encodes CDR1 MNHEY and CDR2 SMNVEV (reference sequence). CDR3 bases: TGTGCCAGCAGTTCACGGACAGGGGCCTACGAGCAGTACTTC. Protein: CASSSRTGAYEQYF.

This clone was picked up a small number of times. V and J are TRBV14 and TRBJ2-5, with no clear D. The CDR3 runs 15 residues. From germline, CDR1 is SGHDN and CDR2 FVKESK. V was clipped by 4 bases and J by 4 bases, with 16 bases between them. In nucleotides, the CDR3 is TGTGCCAGCAGCCCTACCTATCTTTGGGGAGAGACCCAGTACTTC. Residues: CASSPTYLWGETQYF.

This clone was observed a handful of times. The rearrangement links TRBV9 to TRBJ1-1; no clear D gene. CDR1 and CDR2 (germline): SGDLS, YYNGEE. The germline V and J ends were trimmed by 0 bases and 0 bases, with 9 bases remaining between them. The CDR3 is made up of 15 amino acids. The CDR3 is CASSVDGSVNTEAFF. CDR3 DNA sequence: TGTGCCAGCAGCGTAGATGGCAGCGTGAACACTGAAGCTTTCTTT.

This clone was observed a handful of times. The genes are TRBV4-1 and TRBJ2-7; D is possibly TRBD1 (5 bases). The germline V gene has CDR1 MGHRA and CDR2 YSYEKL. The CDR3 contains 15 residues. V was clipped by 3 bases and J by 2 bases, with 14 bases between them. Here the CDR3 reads CASSHADRGPYEQYF. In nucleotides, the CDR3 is TGCGCCAGCAGCCACGCTGACAGAGGTCCCTACGAGCAGTACTTC.